The next 20 T cell receptor beta chains were all read from a single sample in a study of cytomegalovirus exposure and HLA in healthy donors. TCRdb's table, derived via immunoSEQ multiplex PCR, lists solely in-frame clones and lacks some. The sample records some 70,000 clones, just under 85% being singletons. Material for sequencing was PBMCs. The receptors shown here come from a man under 40 in good health and CMV-seronegative.

This clone showed up just once. The chain has TRBV10-2 and TRBJ2-7, with D perhaps matching TRBD2 (6 bases). Trimming took 6 bases from V and 3 from J, leaving 15 bases between them. Germline assignment: CDR1 WSHSY and CDR2 SAAADI. This CDR3 contains 14 residues. CDR3 loop: CASRRGQVGYEQYF. In DNA, the CDR3 is TGCGCCAGCAGGCGGGGCCAGGTCGGCTACGAGCAGTACTTC.

The V gene is TRBV5-6, the J gene TRBJ1-2, with unresolved D. This CDR3 has 12 amino acids. CDR1 is SGHDT, CDR2 YYEEEE, per germline. V was trimmed by 6 bases and J by 5 bases, leaving 11 bases between them. CDR3 sequence (DNA): TGTGCCAGCAAACTATCATGGTATGGCTACACCTTC. It yields the protein CASKLSWYGYTF.

The chain recombines TRBV11-3 with TRBJ2-7; 8 positions agree with TRBD2. V was clipped by 1 base and J by 7 bases; unmatched bases: 6. Germline lookup yields CDR1 SGHNT and CDR2 YENEEA. The CDR3 length is 14 residues. CDR3 bases: TGTGCCAGCAGCTTAGTCGGGAGGGCCTGGGAGCAGTACGTC. It specifies CASSLVGRAWEQYV.

The chain couples TRBV5-1 to TRBJ2-2; 8 positions match TRBD2. There are 15 residues in the CDR3. J was trimmed by 6 bases and V by 4 bases; bases with no gene match: 8. Germline V gene lookup returns CDR1 SGHRS and CDR2 YFSETQ. The DNA for the CDR3 is TGCGCCAGCAGCCCTGCGGGACTAGACTCCGGGGAGCTGTTTTTT. Translation: CASSPAGLDSGELFF.

The chain has TRBV6-4 and TRBJ1-1, with D perhaps TRBD1 (5 bases). Germline CDR1 and CDR2: MRHNA and SNTAGT. The CDR3 is 13 amino acids. The V end lost 9 bases, the J end lost 1 base, and 12 bases lay between the germline ends. CDR3 nucleotide sequence: TGTGCCAGTCGGCGAACAGGGAACACTGAAGCTTTCTTT. Translated: CASRRTGNTEAFF.

This chain uses TRBV19 with TRBJ2-6; 8 bases align to TRBD1. CDR1 is LNHDA and CDR2 is SQIVND in the germline V gene (reference sequence). The junction had 0 bases not matched to a gene; V was cut back by 2 bases and J by 0 bases. The CDR3 is 16 residues long. CDR3 protein: CASSITGGSGANVLTF. In DNA, the CDR3 is TGTGCCAGTAGTATAACAGGGGGCTCTGGGGCCAACGTCCTGACTTTC.

The chain carries TRBV4-3 and TRBJ2-1, with TRBD2 matching over 10 bases. J was trimmed by 7 bases and V by 5 bases; bases with no gene match: 5. The CDR3 totals 14 residues. CDR1 and CDR2 from the germline V gene are LGHNA and YSLEER. The CDR3 loop reads CASSRTSGWNEQFF. The CDR3 bases are TGCGCCAGCAGCAGGACTAGCGGATGGAATGAGCAGTTCTTC.

This sequence joins TRBV4-3 and TRBJ2-1, with D possibly being TRBD2 (6 bases). The V and J ends lost 1 base and 7 bases respectively, with 14 bases between them. Germline V CDR1 and CDR2: LGHNA, YSLEER. This CDR3 has 15 residues. The CDR3 bases are TGCGCCAGCAGCCAAGGTGGTAGCGGAAGGAATGAGCAGTTCTTC. This translates into CASSQGGSGRNEQFF.

This rearrangement joins TRBV28 to TRBJ2-1, with D possibly being TRBD2 (6 bases). The CDR3 sequence is 15 residues long. Germline V gives CDR1 MDHEN, CDR2 SYDVKM. Trimming shortened V by 5 bases and J by 8 bases, and 19 bases separated the two germline ends. Written as DNA, the CDR3 is TGTGCCAGCAGTCACATCCTAGCGCGGTTCGATGAGCAGTTCTTC. Translation gives CASSHILARFDEQFF.

CDR3 coding DNA: TGTGCCAGCAGCTTAGCGAGCACAGGGGGCTACGAGCAGTACGTC. It translates to CASSLASTGGYEQYV. The V gene is TRBV7-2, the J gene TRBJ2-7; the match to TRBD1 covers 8 bases. The V segment lost 0 bases and the J segment 3 bases; nucleotides outside the gene matches: 4. Germline V gene sequence: CDR1 SGHTA, CDR2 FQGNSA. This CDR3 is built from 15 residues.

This chain links TRBV7-9 with TRBJ2-7; D may be TRBD1 (5 bases). This CDR3 has 14 residues. The V gene lost 8 bases and the J gene lost 6 bases, with 20 bases spanning the gap. Germline CDR1 and CDR2: SEHNR and FQNEAQ (reference sequence). The CDR3 nucleotides are TGTGCCAGCTCGATTACAGGTTTACTTTTCGAGCAGTACTTC. This sequence encodes CASSITGLLFEQYF.

This chain joins TRBV4-1 and TRBJ2-7, with D unclear. The V and J ends lost 3 bases and 7 bases respectively, with 13 bases between them. Germline values: CDR1 MGHRA, CDR2 YSYEKL. The CDR3 runs to 13 residues. CDR3 in amino acids: CASSQRPTREQYF. DNA for the CDR3: TGCGCCAGCAGCCAGCGTCCAACGAGGGAGCAGTACTTC.

The chain recombines TRBV4-2 with TRBJ2-3, with 14 bases aligning to TRBD2. With 1 base clipped from V and 2 bases from J, the junction kept 5 bases outside the gene matches. The CDR3 is made up of 18 amino acids. Looked up from germline, CDR1 is LGHNA and CDR2 is YNFKEQ. The CDR3 DNA sequence: TGTGCCAGCAGCCAAGGACTAGCGGGAGGGCCACTCACAGATACGCAGTATTTT. This gives the protein CASSQGLAGGPLTDTQYF.

This clone was detected a few times. V is TRBV4-3 and J is TRBJ2-1, with D possibly being TRBD2 (6 bases). V shed 0 bases and J shed 4 bases, with 10 bases lying between them. CDR3 length: 15 amino acids. CDR1 and CDR2 (germline): LGHNA, YSLEER. The CDR3, as DNA: TGCGCCAGCAGCCAAGAATTAGCGGAGTACAATGAGCAGTTCTTC. Protein sequence: CASSQELAEYNEQFF.

The J gene is TRBJ1-4, the V gene TRBV7-9; 8 nucleotides align to TRBD1. The V segment lost 5 bases and the J segment 7 bases; nucleotides outside the gene matches: 9. CDR3 length: 15 amino acids. Germline values: CDR1 SEHNR, CDR2 FQNEAQ (reference sequence). CDR3 nucleotide sequence: TGTGCCAGCAGCACCCAGACAGGGGAGGGTGAAAAACTGTTTTTT. Translating gives CASSTQTGEGEKLFF.

This clone has more than one count but fewer than ten. In DNA, the CDR3 is TGTGCCAGTAGTATAGGGGACACCGCTGGGCCCCAGCATTTT. Protein: CASSIGDTAGPQHF. The chain links TRBV19 to TRBJ1-5; weak D call: TRBD1 (6 bases). Per germline, CDR1 LNHDA and CDR2 SQIVND (reference sequence). Deletions cut 1 base from V and 9 bases from J, with 13 bases between. There are 14 residues in the CDR3.

The chain combines TRBV28 with TRBJ1-1; 8 bases are shared with TRBD1. The CDR3 length is 15 residues. After removal of 4 bases from V and 7 bases from J, the junction contained 11 bases not matched to a gene. Germline V CDR1 and CDR2: MDHEN, SYDVKM. The CDR3 DNA reads as TGTGCCAGCAGTTCCCAGGGGGCAGGGCTCGGTGAAGCTTTCTTT. It encodes CASSSQGAGLGEAFF.

This clone appeared once. The chain joins TRBV7-2 to TRBJ1-2; 12 bases align to TRBD1. J was trimmed by 8 bases and V by 1 base; bases with no gene match: 8. CDR1 and CDR2 (germline): SGHTA, FQGNSA. The CDR3 length is 16 residues. CDR3 residues: CASSLGEGTGGDGYTF. As DNA, the CDR3 is TGTGCCAGCAGCTTAGGGGAGGGGACAGGGGGCGACGGCTACACCTTC.

The rearrangement links TRBV7-9 to TRBJ1-2; D possibly corresponds to TRBD1 (6 bases). CDR1 and CDR2 from the germline V gene are SEHNR and FQNEAQ (reference sequence). CDR3 length: 13 residues. V lost 3 bases and J 4 bases, leaving 9 bases between the germline ends. This chain's CDR3 is CASSFDRIYGYTF. CDR3 sequence (DNA): TGTGCCAGCAGCTTCGACAGGATCTATGGCTACACCTTC.

V is TRBV25-1 and J is TRBJ2-3, with 9 nucleotides matching TRBD2. Germline assignment: CDR1 MGHDK and CDR2 SYGVNS. CDR3 length: 16 residues. V was clipped by 7 bases and J by 2 bases; unmatched bases: 10. CDR3 residues: CASTLGPSGNTDTQYF. In nucleotides, the CDR3 is TGTGCCAGCACCTTGGGGCCTAGCGGGAACACAGATACGCAGTATTTT.